Here is one T cell receptor beta chain with its context. Its antigen is not identified. This CDR3 spans 15 amino acids. Trimming took off 6 bases at V and 0 bases at J, with 12 bases between the two ends. The germline V gene has CDR1 KGHSH and CDR2 LQKENI. The data were taken from a study of CD8+ T cells in alopecia areata. Points from the study as a whole: The study found that many expanded lesional clones persisted in scalp and blood during tofacitinib.

RNA extraction was followed by reverse transcription into cDNA, which acted as the sequencing template. The protocol was immunoSEQ multiplex PCR, while the TCRdb copy is restricted to in-frame clones and leaves out a portion. The data show about 280,000 clones, 58% seen once. Specified treatment: oral pan-JAK inhibitor, 5-10 mg twice daily. Using a FACSAria, the CD4+ and CD8+ T cells were sorted from the PBMCs. The J gene is TRBJ2-1, the V gene TRBV18, with D possibly matching TRBD2 (6 bases). The sequence came from a human donor with alopecia areata. The sequencing here drew on CD4+ T cells sorted from blood, taken at week 24, from a patient treated with tofacitinib. The CDR3 sequence: CASSLALSSYNEQFF. For the CDR3, the DNA is TGTGCCAGCTCTCTAGCGTTAAGCTCCTACAATGAGCAGTTCTTC.